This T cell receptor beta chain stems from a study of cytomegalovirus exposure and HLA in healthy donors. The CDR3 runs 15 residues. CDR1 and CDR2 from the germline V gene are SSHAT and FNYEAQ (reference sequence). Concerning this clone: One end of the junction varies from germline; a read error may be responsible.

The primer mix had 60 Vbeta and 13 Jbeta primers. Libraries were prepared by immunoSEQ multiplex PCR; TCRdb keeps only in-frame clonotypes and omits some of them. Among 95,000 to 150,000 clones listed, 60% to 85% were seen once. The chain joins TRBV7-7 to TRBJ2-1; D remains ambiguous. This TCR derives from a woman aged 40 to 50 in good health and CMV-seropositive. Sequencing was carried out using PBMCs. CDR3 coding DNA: TGTGCTAGCAGCCCAGACATCCGCTCCTACAATGAGCAGTTCTTC. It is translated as CASSPDIRSYNEQFF.